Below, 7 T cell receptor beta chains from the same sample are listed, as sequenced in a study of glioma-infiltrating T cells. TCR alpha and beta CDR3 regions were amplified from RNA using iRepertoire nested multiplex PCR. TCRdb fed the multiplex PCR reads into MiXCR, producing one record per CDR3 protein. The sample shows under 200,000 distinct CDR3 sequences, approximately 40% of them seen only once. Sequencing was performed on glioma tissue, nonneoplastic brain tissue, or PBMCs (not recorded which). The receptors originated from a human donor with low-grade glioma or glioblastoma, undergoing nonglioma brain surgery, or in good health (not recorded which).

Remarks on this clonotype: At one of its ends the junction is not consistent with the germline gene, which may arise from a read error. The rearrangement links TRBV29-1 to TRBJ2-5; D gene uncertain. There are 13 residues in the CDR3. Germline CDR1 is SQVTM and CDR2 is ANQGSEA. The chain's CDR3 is CSVAGVPRENQYF. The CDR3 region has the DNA TGCAGCGTTGCCGGTGTCCCGAGAGAGAACCAGTACTTC.

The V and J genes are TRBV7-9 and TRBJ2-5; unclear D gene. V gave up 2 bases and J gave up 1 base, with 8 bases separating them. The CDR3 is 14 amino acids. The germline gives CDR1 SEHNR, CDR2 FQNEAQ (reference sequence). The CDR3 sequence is CASSLRQSQETQYF. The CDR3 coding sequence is TGTGCCAGCAGCTTACGTCAGAGCCAAGAGACCCAGTACTTC. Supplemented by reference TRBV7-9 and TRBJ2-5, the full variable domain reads DTGVSQNPRHKITKRGQNVTFRCDPISEHNRLYWYRQTLGQGPEFLTYFQNEAQLEKSRLLSDRFSAERPKGSFSTLEIQRTEQGDSAMYLCASSLRQSQETQYFGPGTRLLVL.

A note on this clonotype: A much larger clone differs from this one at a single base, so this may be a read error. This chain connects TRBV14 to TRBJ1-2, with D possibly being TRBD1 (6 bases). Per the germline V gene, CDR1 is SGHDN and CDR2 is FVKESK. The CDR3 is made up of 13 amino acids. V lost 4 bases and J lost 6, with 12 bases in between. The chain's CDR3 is CASSPGHRHGYTF. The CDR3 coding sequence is TGTGCCAGCAGCCCGGGACATCGCCATGGCTACACCTTC.

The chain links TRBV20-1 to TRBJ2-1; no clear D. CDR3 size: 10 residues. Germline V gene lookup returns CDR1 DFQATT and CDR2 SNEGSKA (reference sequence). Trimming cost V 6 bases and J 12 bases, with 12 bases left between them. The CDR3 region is CSAVAERQFF. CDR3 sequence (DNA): TGCAGTGCCGTAGCCGAACGGCAGTTCTTC.

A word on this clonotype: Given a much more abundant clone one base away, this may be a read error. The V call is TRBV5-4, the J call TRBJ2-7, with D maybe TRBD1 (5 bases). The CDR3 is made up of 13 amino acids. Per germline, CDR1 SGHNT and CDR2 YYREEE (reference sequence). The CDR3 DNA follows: TGTGCCATCAGCTTGGGGCAGGCCTACGAGCAGTACTTC. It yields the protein CAISLGQAYEQYF.

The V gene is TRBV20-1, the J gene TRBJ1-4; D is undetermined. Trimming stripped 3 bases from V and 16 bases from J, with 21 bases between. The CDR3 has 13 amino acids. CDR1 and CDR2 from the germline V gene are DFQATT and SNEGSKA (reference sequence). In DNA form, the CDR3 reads TGCAGTGCTAGCAGGTCCTCTAATGAAGAACAGTTTTTT. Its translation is CSASRSSNEEQFF.

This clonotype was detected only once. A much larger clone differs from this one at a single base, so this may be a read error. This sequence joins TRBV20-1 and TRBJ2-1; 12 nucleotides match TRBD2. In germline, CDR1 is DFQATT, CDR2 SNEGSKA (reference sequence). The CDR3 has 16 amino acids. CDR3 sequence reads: CSAPFASGRAYNELFF. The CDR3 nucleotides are TGCAGTGCCCCTTTTGCTAGCGGGAGGGCCTACAATGAGCTGTTCTTC.